The present entry profiles one TCR beta chain with its context. Here immunoSEQ multiplex PCR was the method, and the copy in TCRdb shows in-frame clones only, minus some. This sample has about 2.1 million clones; roughly 93% occur once, and the top ten carry about 1.6%. The naive CD8 population came from CD45RO-negative cells selected for CCR7, without terminally differentiated effector memory CD45RA+ cells. The record originates from a study of shared clonotypes between healthy human individuals. Study overall: Researchers assigned three CD4 naive, three CD4 memory, two CD8 naive and one CD8 memory plate to each donor.

V was trimmed by 5 bases and J by 2 bases, leaving 13 bases between them. Germline assignment: CDR1 SGHTA and CDR2 FQGNSA. The CDR3 loop spans 14 amino acids. The rearrangement links TRBV7-2 to TRBJ2-7, with D perhaps matching TRBD1 (6 bases). The specimen sequenced was naive CD8+ T cells from PBMCs. This receptor was taken from a man aged 18 to 30 in good health. Some clones in this sample may be carry-over from other donors' samples. CDR3 coding DNA: TGTGCCAGCAGCCACAGGGCAGGAACCTACGAGCAGTACTTC. Its protein is CASSHRAGTYEQYF.